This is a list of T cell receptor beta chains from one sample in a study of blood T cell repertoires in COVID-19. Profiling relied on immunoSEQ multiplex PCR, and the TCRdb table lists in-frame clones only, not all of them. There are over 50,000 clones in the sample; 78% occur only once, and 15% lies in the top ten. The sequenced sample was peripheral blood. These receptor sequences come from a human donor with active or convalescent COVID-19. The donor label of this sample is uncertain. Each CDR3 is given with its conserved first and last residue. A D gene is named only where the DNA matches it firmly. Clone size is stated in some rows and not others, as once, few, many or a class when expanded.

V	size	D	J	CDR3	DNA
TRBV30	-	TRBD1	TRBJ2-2	CAWSWFDRDGGELFF	TGTGCCTGGAGTTGGTTTGACAGGGATGGTGGGGAGCTGTTTTTT
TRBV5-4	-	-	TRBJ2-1	CASSLTPLSSYNEQFF	TGTGCCAGCAGCTTGACGCCCTTGAGCTCCTACAATGAGCAGTTCTTC
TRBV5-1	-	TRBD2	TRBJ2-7	CASSQLTSGTHNLYF	TGCGCCAGCAGCCAACTGACTAGCGGGACCCATAACCTTTACTTC
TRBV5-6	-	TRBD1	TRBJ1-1	CASSLGGEAFF	TGTGCCAGCAGCTTAGGGGGCGAAGCTTTCTTT
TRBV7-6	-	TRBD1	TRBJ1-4	CASSFSTGLNEKLFF	TGTGCCAGCAGCTTTTCGACAGGGCTTAATGAAAAACTGTTTTTT
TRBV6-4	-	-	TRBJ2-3	CASSDGTSTDTQYF	TGTGCCAGCAGTGACGGGACTAGCACAGATACGCAGTATTTT
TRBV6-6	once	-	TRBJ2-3	CASSGQSTGSTDTQYF	TGTGCCAGCAGTGGTCAGTCGACAGGTTCTACAGATACGCAGTATTTT
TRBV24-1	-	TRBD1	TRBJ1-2	CATNGDRGEGYGYTF	TGTGCCACCAATGGGGACAGGGGAGAGGGCTATGGCTACACCTTC
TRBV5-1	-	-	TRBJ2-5	CASRPSAQETQYF	TGCGCCAGCAGACCCAGCGCCCAAGAGACCCAGTACTTC
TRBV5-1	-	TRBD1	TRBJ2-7	CASSTRSGTGRVYEQYF	TGCGCCAGCAGCACCAGATCCGGGACAGGAAGAGTTTACGAGCAGTACTTC
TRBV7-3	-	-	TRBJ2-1	CASSHSGGGNEQFF	TGTGCCAGCAGCCATTCCGGGGGAGGCAATGAGCAGTTCTTC
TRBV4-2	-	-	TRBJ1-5	CASSQDGGFGPQHF	TGTGCCAGCAGCCAAGACGGGGGGTTCGGGCCCCAGCATTTT
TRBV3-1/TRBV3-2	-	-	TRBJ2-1	CASSQWGDAHNEQFF	TGTGCCAGCAGCCAGTGGGGGGACGCTCACAATGAGCAGTTCTTC
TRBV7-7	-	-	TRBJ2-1	CASSLAPGSPAEQFF	TGTGCTAGCAGCTTAGCCCCGGGAAGTCCAGCGGAGCAGTTCTTC
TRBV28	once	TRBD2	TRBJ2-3	CASSTWTSGSQLADTQYF	TGTGCCAGCAGTACGTGGACTAGCGGGAGTCAGTTGGCAGATACGCAGTATTTT
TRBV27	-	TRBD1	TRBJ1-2	CASSSQGALGYTF	TGTGCCAGCAGTTCCCAGGGGGCGCTGGGCTACACCTTC
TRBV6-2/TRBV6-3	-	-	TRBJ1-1	CASSLGPGATEAFF	TGTGCCAGCAGTCTCGGGCCAGGGGCCACTGAAGCTTTCTTT
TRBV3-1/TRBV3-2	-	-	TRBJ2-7	CASSQERYEQYF	TGTGCCAGCAGCCAAGAGCGCTACGAGCAGTACTTC
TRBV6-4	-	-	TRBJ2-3	CASSVGKGDTQYF	TGTGCCAGCAGTGTCGGGAAAGGAGATACGCAGTATTTT
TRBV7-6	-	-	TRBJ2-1	CASSLGVFGNEQFF	TGTGCCAGCAGCTTAGGCGTATTCGGCAATGAGCAGTTCTTC
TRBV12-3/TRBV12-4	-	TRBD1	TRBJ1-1	CASSPAGTAKAFF	TGTGCCAGCAGTCCCGCCGGGACAGCCAAAGCTTTCTTT
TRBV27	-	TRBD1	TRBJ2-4	CASIGGANIQYF	TGTGCCAGCATAGGGGGCGCTAACATTCAGTACTTC
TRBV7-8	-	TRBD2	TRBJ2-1	CASSFSIAGGYNEQFF	TGTGCCAGCAGCTTTAGCATAGCGGGAGGGTACAATGAGCAGTTCTTC
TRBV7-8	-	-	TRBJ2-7	CASSLGGNRAYEQYF	TGTGCCAGCAGCTTAGGCGGGAATAGGGCCTACGAGCAGTACTTC
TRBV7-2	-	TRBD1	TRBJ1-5	CASSPDRGLGQPQHF	TGTGCCAGCAGCCCAGACAGGGGGCTGGGTCAGCCCCAGCATTTT
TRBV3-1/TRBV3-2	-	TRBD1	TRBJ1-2	CASSWGQGVGGYTF	TGTGCCAGCAGCTGGGGACAGGGGGTGGGAGGCTACACCTTC
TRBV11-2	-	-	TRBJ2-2	CASSLERRGTGELFF	TGTGCCAGCAGCTTAGAACGGAGAGGGACCGGGGAGCTGTTTTTT
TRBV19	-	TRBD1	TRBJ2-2	CASYGTGTGELFF	TGTGCCAGTTATGGGACAGGCACCGGGGAGCTGTTTTTT
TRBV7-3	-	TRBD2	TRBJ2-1	CASSPLAGGYNEQFF	TGTGCCAGCAGCCCCCTAGCGGGTGGGTACAATGAGCAGTTCTTC
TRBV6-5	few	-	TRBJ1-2	CASSKTGQTNYGYTF	TGTGCCAGCAGCAAAACTGGACAAACTAACTATGGCTACACCTTC
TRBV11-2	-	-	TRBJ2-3	CASSLVTSFTDTQYF	TGTGCCAGCAGCTTAGTCACTAGCTTTACAGATACGCAGTATTTT
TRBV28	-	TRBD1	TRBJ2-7	CASSPMIGQASYEQYF	TGTGCCAGCAGTCCGATGATAGGACAGGCCTCCTACGAGCAGTACTTC
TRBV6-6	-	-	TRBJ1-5	CASTWTVSNQPQHF	TGTGCCAGCACTTGGACTGTTAGCAATCAGCCCCAGCATTTT
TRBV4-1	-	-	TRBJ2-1	CASSQYSAHEQFF	TGCGCCAGCAGCCAATATTCAGCGCATGAGCAGTTCTTC
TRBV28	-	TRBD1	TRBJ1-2	CASSLGTGTYRGYTF	TGTGCCAGCAGTTTGGGGACAGGGACCTATCGGGGCTACACCTTC
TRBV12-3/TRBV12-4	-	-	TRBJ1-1	CASSSSVNTEAFF	TGTGCCAGCAGTTCCTCAGTTAACACTGAAGCTTTCTTT
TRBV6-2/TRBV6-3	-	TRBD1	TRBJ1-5	CASSSQGGQPQHF	TGTGCCAGCAGTTCACAAGGGGGCCAGCCCCAGCATTTT
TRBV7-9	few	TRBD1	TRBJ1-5	CASSLEGQGSNQPQHF	TGTGCCAGCAGCTTAGAAGGACAGGGAAGCAATCAGCCCCAGCATTTT
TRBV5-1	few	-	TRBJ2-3	CASSRSSGTDTQYF	TGCGCCAGCAGCAGGTCTAGCGGCACAGATACGCAGTATTTT
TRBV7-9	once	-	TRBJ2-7	CASSSLVYEQYF	TGTGCCAGCAGCTCTCTAGTTTACGAGCAGTACTTC
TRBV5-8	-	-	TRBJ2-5	CASSQIETQYF	TGTGCCAGCAGCCAGATAGAGACCCAGTACTTC
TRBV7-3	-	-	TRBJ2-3	CASSLRASTDTQYF	TGTGCCAGCAGCTTAAGGGCTAGCACAGATACGCAGTATTTT
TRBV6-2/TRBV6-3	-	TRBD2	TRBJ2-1	CASSLTSGSNEQFF	TGTGCCAGCAGCCTGACTAGCGGGTCTAATGAGCAGTTCTTC
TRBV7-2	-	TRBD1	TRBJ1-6	CASSLGVGTGRNSPLHF	TGTGCCAGCAGCTTAGGGGTCGGGACAGGGAGGAATTCACCCCTCCACTTT